A selection of T cell receptor beta chains follows, all from one sample in a study of OX40 agonist ivuxolimab in advanced cancers. Using immunoSEQ multiplex PCR, the repertoire was profiled, and TCRdb retains in-frame clones only, with some absent. The sample lists fewer than 50,000 clones, 87% occurring once. Sequenced here: CD4+ or CD8+ T cells sorted from blood, sampled in a trial of the OX40 agonist ivuxolimab. Receptors were obtained from an adult with an advanced solid tumor such as melanoma, head and neck, liver or kidney cancer. CDR3s include the opening cysteine and the closing phenylalanine or tryptophan. A D gene is named only where the DNA matches it firmly. The listing skips clone size in some rows; elsewhere it reads once, few, many or a size class.

clone_size	d_call	v_call	j_call	cdr3_aa	cdr3_nt
once	TRBD2	TRBV25-1	TRBJ2-3	CASSDPLGGGGLSDTQYF	TGTGCCAGCAGTGATCCACTGGGAGGCGGGGGGTTGTCAGATACGCAGTATTTT
-	TRBD1	TRBV5-1	TRBJ2-4	CASSLDDRAVAKNIQYF	TGCGCCAGCAGCTTGGACGACAGGGCAGTAGCCAAAAACATTCAGTACTTC
-	-	TRBV4-2	TRBJ1-3	CASSQDGAGNTIYF	TGTGCCAGCAGCCAAGATGGGGCTGGAAACACCATATATTTT
-	TRBD1	TRBV9	TRBJ1-4	CASSVGGGREKLFF	TGTGCCAGCAGCGTTGGAGGGGGCCGGGAAAAACTGTTTTTT
-	TRBD1	TRBV27	TRBJ2-7	CASSLYGTGLADYEQYF	TGTGCCAGCAGTTTATATGGGACAGGCTTGGCTGACTACGAGCAGTACTTC
-	-	TRBV5-4	TRBJ1-5	CASSQEPHQPQHF	TGTGCCAGCAGCCAAGAACCCCATCAGCCCCAGCATTTT
-	TRBD2	TRBV2	TRBJ2-7	CASRASGSSYEQYF	TGTGCCAGCAGAGCTAGCGGGAGCTCCTACGAGCAGTACTTC
-	TRBD2	TRBV30	TRBJ2-1	CAWTALWGLEGRYEQFF	TGTGCCTGGACCGCGTTATGGGGACTAGAGGGTCGATATGAGCAGTTCTTC
-	TRBD2	TRBV7-3	TRBJ2-7	CASTQEAYGREQYF	TGTGCCAGCACCCAAGAAGCGTACGGGAGGGAGCAGTACTTC
-	TRBD2	TRBV6-1	TRBJ2-5	CASSGRLAGGSQETQYF	TGTGCCAGCAGTGGTAGATTAGCGGGAGGTTCCCAAGAGACCCAGTACTTC
-	TRBD1	TRBV23-1	TRBJ2-7	CASSQPGQGAHEQYF	TGCGCCAGCAGTCAACCGGGACAGGGGGCCCACGAGCAGTACTTC
-	-	TRBV10-2	TRBJ1-2	CASLRTTSGQGRDGYTF	TGCGCCAGCTTGCGGACTACTTCCGGGCAGGGTCGAGATGGCTACACCTTC
-	-	TRBV5-1	TRBJ2-2	CASAPGTETSNTGELFF	TGCGCCAGCGCCCCTGGTACAGAAACCTCGAACACCGGGGAGCTGTTTTTT
-	TRBD1	TRBV12-5	TRBJ2-5	CASGTGTEQETQYF	TGTGCTAGTGGTACCGGGACAGAGCAAGAGACCCAGTACTTC